This entry describes one T cell receptor (beta chain). Its antigen target is currently unknown. Base qualities are not provided; no much larger clone lies one nucleotide away. This entry is derived from a study of OX40 agonist ivuxolimab in advanced cancers. With regard to the full study: The costimulatory receptor OX40 (CD134) was targeted by ivuxolimab, a fully human IgG2 agonistic monoclonal antibody. Intravenous ivuxolimab was administered to patients every 2 weeks at six dose levels: 0.01, 0.1, 0.3, 1.5, 3 and 10 mg/kg. Of the 50 to 55 dose-escalation patients, hepatocellular carcinoma was present in 19, melanoma in some 15, renal cell carcinoma in 9 and head and neck cancer in 9. In the dose-escalation cohort, more than 80% of patients were male, and the mean age was roughly 56 years with a range of roughly 20 to 80. Patients were allowed to have had prior anti-PD-1, anti-PD-L1 or anti-CTLA-4 therapy, and approximately 41% of the dose-escalation patients had previously received checkpoint inhibitors. Three dose-escalation patients achieved partial responses, one with hepatocellular carcinoma and two with cutaneous melanoma. The point of sequencing TCRbeta in the periphery was to test whether ivuxolimab changed TCR sequence diversity and drove clonal T-cell expansion. The monotherapy dose-escalation portion (N ≈ 50 patients) of the phase I ivuxolimab trial is reported in the paper.

The paper's findings and limits, for the study overall: After ivuxolimab, CD8+ T cells had more expanded clones than CD4+ T cells on average. Partial responders in the 0.1-3.0 mg/kg groups had among the lowest normalized peripheral clonal expansion, especially among CD8+ T cells. Low levels of normalized T-cell clonal expansion were also seen in some patients who did not respond. The antigen specificity of the peripheral T cells that underwent clonal expansion was not determined. At doses of 0.1 to 3.0 mg/kg, clonal expansion of both CD4+ and CD8+ T cells in blood was seen between baseline and week 6.

Patients with a history of autoimmune disease or receiving systemic immunosuppression were excluded from the trial. Peripheral blood for TCR sequencing was collected from all dose cohorts at baseline, on cycle 4 day 1, and on cycle 7 day 1. The samples were drawn from a first-in-human, open-label, multicenter phase I dose-escalation trial of ivuxolimab. Adults with locally advanced or metastatic melanoma, renal cell carcinoma, hepatocellular carcinoma or head and neck squamous cell carcinoma were enrolled in the trial. CD4+ and CD8+ T cells were sorted separately from peripheral blood before TCR sequencing. For sequencing of the TCRbeta CDR3 region, genomic DNA was extracted from the sorted cells. The immunoSEQ Assay was used to sequence the TCRbeta CDR3 regions. TCRdb mirrors the immuneACCESS table, restricted to in-frame sequences. Some clones are absent from its copies; in checked studies, under half trace to an unresolved V gene, and the reason for the others is unknown. The sample data list about 51,000 clones, and 80% to 85% of these were observed just once. The ten largest clones take up 3% of the sample.

CDR1 and CDR2 are read off the germline V gene as SGHTS and YDEGEE. The CDR3 covers 13 residues, taking in both the cysteine and the phenylalanine. Just the 39-base CDR3 DNA is kept, in frame starting at base 1. V gives up 0 bases and J gives up 3 bases, and the segment between their germline ends measures 7 bases. This material consisted of CD4+ or CD8+ T cells sorted from blood, taken in a trial of the OX40 agonist ivuxolimab. This receptor was identified in an adult with an advanced solid tumor such as melanoma, head and neck, liver or kidney cancer. Recombination linked TRBV5-8 to TRBJ2-7, with no confident D gene call. The CDR3 is CASSLAPGYEQYF. The nucleotide sequence is TGTGCCAGCAGCTTGGCCCCGGGCTACGAGCAGTACTTC.